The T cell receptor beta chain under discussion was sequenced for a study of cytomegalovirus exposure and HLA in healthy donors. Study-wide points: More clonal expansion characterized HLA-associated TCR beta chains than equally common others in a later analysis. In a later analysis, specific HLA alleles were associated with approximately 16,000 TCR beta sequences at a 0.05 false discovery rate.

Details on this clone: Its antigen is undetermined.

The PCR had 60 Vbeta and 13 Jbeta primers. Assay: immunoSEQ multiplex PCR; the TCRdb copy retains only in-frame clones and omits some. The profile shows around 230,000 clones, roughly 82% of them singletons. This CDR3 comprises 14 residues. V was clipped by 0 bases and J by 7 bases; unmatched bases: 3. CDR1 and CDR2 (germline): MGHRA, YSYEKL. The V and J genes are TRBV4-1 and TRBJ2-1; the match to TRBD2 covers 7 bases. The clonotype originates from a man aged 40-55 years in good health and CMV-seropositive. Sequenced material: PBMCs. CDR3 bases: TGCGCCAGCAGCCAAGATCTAGCGGTTAATGAGCAGTTCTTC. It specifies CASSQDLAVNEQFF.